This T cell receptor beta chain was profiled in a study of T cell responses to AZD1222 COVID-19 vaccine. Produced via immunoSEQ multiplex PCR; TCRdb's table is partial and in-frame only. The sample yields about 110,000 clones, about 90% seen once. V gave up 2 bases and J gave up 5 bases; unmatched junction bases: 5. CDR3 length equals 15 residues. Germline V gene data show CDR1 as MNHEY and CDR2 as SVGAGI. Sequenced material: peripheral blood, taken 28 days after the second AZD1222 dose. This TCR was sampled from an adult who received the AZD1222 COVID-19 vaccine. J is TRBJ1-5 and V is TRBV6-5, with 8 bases aligning to TRBD1. The chain's CDR3 is CASSYPGTGYQPQHF. The CDR3 nucleotides read TGTGCCAGCAGTTACCCAGGGACAGGCTATCAGCCCCAGCATTTT.